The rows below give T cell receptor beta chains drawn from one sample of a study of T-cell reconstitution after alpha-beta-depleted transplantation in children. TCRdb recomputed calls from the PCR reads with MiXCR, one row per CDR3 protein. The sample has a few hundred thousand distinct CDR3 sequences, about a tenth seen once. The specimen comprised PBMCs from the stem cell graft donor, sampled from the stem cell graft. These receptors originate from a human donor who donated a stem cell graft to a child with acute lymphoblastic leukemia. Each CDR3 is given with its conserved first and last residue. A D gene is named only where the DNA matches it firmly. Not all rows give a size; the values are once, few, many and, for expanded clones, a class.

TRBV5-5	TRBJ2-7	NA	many	CASSLGGLRFDEQYF	TGTGCCAGCAGCTTGGGGGGACTGAGGTTCGACGAGCAGTACTTC
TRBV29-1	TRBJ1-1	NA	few	CSVEGSEAFF	TGCAGCGTTGAAGGGTCTGAAGCTTTCTTT
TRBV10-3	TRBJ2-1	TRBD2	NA	CAITAIGGSTSGNEQFF	TGTGCCATCACCGCCATCGGCGGGAGTACCTCCGGCAATGAGCAGTTCTTC
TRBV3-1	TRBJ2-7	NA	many	CASSPIGGGEYEQYF	TGTGCCAGCAGCCCAATAGGTGGCGGAGAATACGAGCAGTACTTC
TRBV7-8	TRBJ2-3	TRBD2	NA	CASSRRDWSGSDTQYF	TGTGCCAGCAGCCGCCGGGACTGGAGCGGGAGTGATACGCAGTATTTT
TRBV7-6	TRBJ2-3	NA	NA	CASSRTGGQDTQYF	TGTGCCAGCAGCCGGACCGGAGGGCAAGATACGCAGTATTTT
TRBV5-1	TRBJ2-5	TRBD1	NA	CASSEGQPRETQYF	TGCGCCAGCAGCGAGGGACAGCCCCGAGAGACCCAGTACTTC
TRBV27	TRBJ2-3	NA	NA	CASSWIGGFTDTQYF	TGTGCCAGCAGTTGGATTGGCGGCTTCACAGATACGCAGTATTTT
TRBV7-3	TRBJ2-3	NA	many	CASSLSSPGLQDTQYF	TGTGCCAGCAGCTTGAGTTCCCCGGGACTTCAAGATACGCAGTATTTT
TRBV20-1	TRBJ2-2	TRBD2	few	CSAPHSGRSTGELFF	TGCAGTGCCCCCCACAGCGGGAGGAGCACCGGGGAGCTGTTTTTT
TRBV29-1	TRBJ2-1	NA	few	CSVAWDSGNNEQFF	TGCAGCGTTGCTTGGGATAGCGGAAACAATGAGCAGTTCTTC
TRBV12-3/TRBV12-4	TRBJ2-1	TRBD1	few	CASSRQGVYNEQFF	TGTGCCAGCAGCAGACAGGGGGTCTACAATGAGCAGTTCTTC
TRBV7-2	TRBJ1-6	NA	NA	CASSFSGGYNSPLHF	TGTGCCAGCAGCTTCTCCGGGGGGTATAATTCACCCCTCCACTTT
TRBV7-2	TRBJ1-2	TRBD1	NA	CASRGQNYGDTF	TGTGCCAGCAGGGGACAGAACTATGGCGACACCTTC
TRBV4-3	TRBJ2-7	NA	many	CASSLGSDNPYEQYF	TGCGCCAGCAGCCTCGGCTCGGACAATCCCTACGAGCAGTACTTC
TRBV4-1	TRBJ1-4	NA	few	CASSQASALEEKLFF	TGCGCCAGCAGCCAAGCTAGTGCCCTGGAGGAAAAACTGTTTTTT
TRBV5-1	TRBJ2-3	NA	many	CASSLGGDTQYF	TGTGCCAGCAGTTTAGGGGGGGATACGCAGTATTTT
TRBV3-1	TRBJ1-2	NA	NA	CASSQVAGRAYGYTF	TGTGCCAGCAGCCAGGTCGCAGGCAGGGCCTATGGCTACACCTTC
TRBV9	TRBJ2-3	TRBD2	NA	CASSVNSGGRTDTQYF	TGTGCCAGCAGCGTAAATTCAGGCGGGAGAACAGATACGCAGTATTTT
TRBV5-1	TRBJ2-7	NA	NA	CASRWGPFSYEQYF	TGCGCCAGCAGATGGGGACCGTTCTCCTACGAGCAGTACTTC
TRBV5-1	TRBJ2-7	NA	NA	CASSASDSYEQYF	TGCGCCAGCAGTGCCAGCGACTCCTACGAGCAGTACTTC
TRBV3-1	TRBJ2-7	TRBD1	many	CASSHGTGSGYEQYF	TGTGCCAGCAGCCACGGGACAGGGTCAGGCTACGAGCAGTACTTC
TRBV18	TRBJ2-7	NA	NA	CASSPPEGPSSYKQYF	TGTGCCAGCTCACCACCGGAGGGACCGAGCTCCTACAAGCAGTACTTC
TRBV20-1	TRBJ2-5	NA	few	CSAIVLNRYQETQYF	TGCAGTGCTATTGTCTTAAACCGGTACCAAGAGACCCAGTACTTC
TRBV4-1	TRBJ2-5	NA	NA	CASSQGVGVRGGQETQYF	TGCGCCAGCAGTCAAGGGGTCGGCGTCAGGGGTGGCCAAGAGACCCAGTACTTC
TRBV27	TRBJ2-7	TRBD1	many	CASSLRGQGAYEQYF	TGTGCCAGCAGTCTGAGGGGACAGGGGGCCTACGAGCAGTACTTC